The 11 T cell receptor beta chains below come from one sample, sequenced in a study of T cells after yellow fever vaccination. TCRdb itself ran the 5' RACE reads through MiXCR, one entry per CDR3 protein. The sample comprises 200,000 to 300,000 distinct CDR3 sequences, 10% to 15% of which are singletons, and 0.4% to 0.65% rests with the top ten. Sequences were derived from CD4+ T cells sorted from PBMCs, sampled 45 days after the yellow fever booster vaccination. The receptors were sampled from a man aged 30 to 45 who received the YFV17D yellow fever vaccine.

This clonotype has at least ten counts. This chain links TRBV25-1 with TRBJ2-1; no clear D. CDR1 and CDR2 (germline): MGHDK, SYGVNS. CDR3 length: 14 amino acids. V was trimmed by 6 bases and J by 6 bases, leaving 15 bases between them. The CDR3, as DNA: TGTGCCAGCAGGGGTGGTAGGTTTCCCAATGAGCAGTTCTTC. Amino acids: CASRGGRFPNEQFF.

This clonotype has a handful of counts. The rearrangement links TRBV7-2 to TRBJ2-5, with D perhaps matching TRBD1 (5 bases). The CDR3 extends over 14 amino acids. Germline V CDR1 and CDR2: SGHTA, FQGNSA. With 2 bases removed from V and 2 bases from J, the gap between germline ends came to 9 bases. CDR3: CASSLSGAQETQYF. In DNA, the CDR3 is TGTGCCAGCAGCTTAAGTGGGGCTCAAGAGACCCAGTACTTC.

The V and J genes are TRBV7-2 and TRBJ2-1, with TRBD1 matching 8 bases. The germline CDR1 and CDR2 sequences are SGHTA and FQGNSA. Trimming removed 4 bases from V and 8 bases from J; junction bases left unmatched: 10. The CDR3 length is 15 residues. This chain's CDR3 is CASSYSGTGRHEQFF. CDR3 bases: TGTGCCAGCAGCTACTCCGGGACAGGTCGCCATGAGCAGTTCTTC.

The chain couples TRBV5-1 to TRBJ2-7, with TRBD1 identical over 7 bases. The CDR3 is 15 amino acids. The germline CDR1 and CDR2 sequences are SGHRS and YFSETQ. V was clipped by 0 bases and J by 2 bases; unmatched bases: 5. The CDR3 reads CASSLVGTETYEQYF. The CDR3 region has the DNA TGCGCCAGCAGCTTGGTAGGGACAGAGACCTACGAGCAGTACTTC.

This clonotype occurred once. The chain links TRBV30 to TRBJ2-7; 7 bases line up with TRBD1. This CDR3 spans 13 amino acids. The V gene end was trimmed by 3 bases and the J gene end by 6 bases; junction bases not matched to a gene: 8. Germline-derived CDR1 and CDR2 are GTSNPN and SVGIG (reference sequence). The CDR3 nucleotides are TGTGCCTGGAGATACGACAGGGTTTTCGAGCAGTACTTC. Its translation is CAWRYDRVFEQYF.

This clonotype was counted between two and nine times. J is TRBJ2-1 and V is TRBV18; 8 bases map to TRBD2. Germline-derived CDR1 and CDR2 are KGHSH and LQKENI. V shed 2 bases, J shed 9 bases, and the junction held 6 bases outside the gene matches. The CDR3 is 14 residues long. CDR3 region: CASSPEREWGEQFF. The CDR3 region has the DNA TGTGCCAGCTCACCAGAGCGGGAGTGGGGTGAGCAGTTCTTC.

This clonotype has ten or more counts. The V call is TRBV29-1, the J call TRBJ2-3; 10 nucleotides line up with TRBD2. The CDR3 has 15 amino acids. Germline CDR1 is SQVTM and CDR2 is ANQGSEA. J was trimmed by 6 bases and V by 4 bases; bases with no gene match: 10. The CDR3: CSVGEGLAAADTQYF. CDR3 coding DNA: TGCAGCGTTGGGGAAGGACTAGCGGCAGCGGATACGCAGTATTTT.

This clonotype was found a few times. This rearrangement joins TRBV28 to TRBJ1-5; D call uncertain. This CDR3 has 15 residues. CDR1 is MDHEN and CDR2 is SYDVKM in the germline V gene. Trimming removed 7 bases from V and 3 bases from J, with 16 bases in between. CDR3: CASNRPGGDNQPQHF. CDR3 bases: TGTGCCAGCAACCGTCCCGGTGGGGACAATCAGCCCCAGCATTTT.

The CDR3 reads CASSPPNRSGYEQYF. CDR3 DNA sequence: TGTGCCAGCTCACCCCCCAACAGGTCAGGTTACGAGCAGTACTTC. The chain links TRBV18 to TRBJ2-7; perhaps TRBD1 as D (5 bases). Deletions cut 3 bases from V and 4 bases from J, with 16 bases between. CDR1 and CDR2 from the germline V gene are KGHSH and LQKENI. The CDR3 extends over 15 amino acids.

The chain joins TRBV10-3 to TRBJ2-4; D tentatively fits TRBD1 or TRBD2 (6 bases each). Deletions cut 4 bases from V and 2 bases from J, with 12 bases between. The CDR3 loop spans 15 amino acids. Germline CDR1 ENHRY, CDR2 SYGVKD. In DNA, the CDR3 is TGTGCCATCAGTGTAGGGGGGAGTACCAAAAACATTCAGTACTTC. Amino acid sequence: CAISVGGSTKNIQYF.

The table lists this clonotype with a few counts. The chain employs TRBV20-1 and TRBJ2-1, with 11 nucleotides matching TRBD2. This CDR3 is 16 amino acids long. J lost 4 bases, V lost 6 bases, and 11 bases had no gene match. Germline CDR1 and CDR2: DFQATT and SNEGSKA (reference sequence). The CDR3 bases are TGCAGTGCGGGAGGTAGCGGGAGGGCAGGATACAATGAGCAGTTCTTC. This codes for CSAGGSGRAGYNEQFF.